This TCR beta chain stems from a study of response to subunit inactivated influenza vaccine. General observations from the study: The authors suggested that every seasonal influenza vaccination recruits few new T cells.

This clonotype was seen only a few times. Its cognate antigen is unknown. TCRdb reanalysed the RT-PCR reads using MiXCR and keeps one entry per CDR3 protein. Found here are about 500,000 distinct CDR3 sequences, about 15% of them singletons; the top ten hold less than 4%. Germline V gene sequence: CDR1 SGHVS, CDR2 FQNEAQ. V lost 6 bases, J lost 3 bases, and 9 bases lay in between. The CDR3 sequence is 13 residues long. The chain couples TRBV7-8 to TRBJ2-1; D ambiguous. The origin of this receptor is a man aged 50 to 69 who received an inactivated influenza vaccine. Sequences were derived from CD4+ T cells sorted from PBMCs, sampled less than 30 months after vaccination. CDR3 region: CASRLTFYNEQFF. Written as DNA, the CDR3 is TGTGCCAGCAGGTTGACGTTCTACAATGAGCAGTTCTTC.